A selection of T cell receptor beta chains follows, all from one sample in a study of cytomegalovirus exposure and HLA in healthy donors. Here immunoSEQ multiplex PCR was the method, and the copy in TCRdb shows in-frame clones only, minus some. This table holds 150,000 to 200,000 clones, roughly 79% found once. Material: PBMCs. These receptor sequences come from a woman between 45 and 60 years old in good health and CMV-seropositive. Both conserved end residues are part of each CDR3. A D gene is named only where the DNA matches it firmly. Size tells how often a clone was seen (once, few, many) or the class of an expanded clone, and some rows leave it out.

V gene,clone size,D gene,J gene,CDR3 DNA,CDR3 protein
TRBV4-1,-,TRBD1,TRBJ1-2,TGCGCCAGCAGCTCTGGGACAGGGGTCTATGGCTACACCTTC,CASSSGTGVYGYTF
TRBV19,-,TRBD1,TRBJ1-2,TGTGCCAGTAGTCTTGGACAGGGTGTAGCTAACTATGGCTACACCTTC,CASSLGQGVANYGYTF
TRBV2,-,TRBD2,TRBJ2-1,TGTGCCAGCCGGGGGGGCCGGGGCAATGAGCAGTTCTTC,CASRGGRGNEQFF
TRBV28,-,-,TRBJ1-2,TGTGCCAGCAGTCCAGACACGCGTAACTATGGCTACACCTTC,CASSPDTRNYGYTF
TRBV28,-,TRBD1,TRBJ2-7,TGTGCCAGCAGTTGGGCGCAGGGGGCGCCTGGGGAGCAGTACTTC,CASSWAQGAPGEQYF
TRBV5-6,-,TRBD1,TRBJ2-7,TGTGCCAGCAGCTTCGGGACAGGTACCTACGAGCAGTACTTC,CASSFGTGTYEQYF
TRBV29-1,-,-,TRBJ1-2,TGCAGCGTTGAGTATGACTATGGCTACACCTTC,CSVEYDYGYTF
TRBV27,few,-,TRBJ2-2,TGTGCCAGCAGCTCACAGGGTAGAGTTTATACCGGGGAGCTGTTTTTT,CASSSQGRVYTGELFF
TRBV19,-,TRBD1,TRBJ2-2,TGTGCCAGCAAACCGGGACAGACGAACACCGGGGAGCTGTTTTTT,CASKPGQTNTGELFF
TRBV7-2,-,-,TRBJ2-5,TGTGCCAGCAGCCGTAGACTAGTTGAAGGGACCCAGTACTTC,CASSRRLVEGTQYF
TRBV6-5,-,TRBD1,TRBJ2-7,TGTGCCAGCAGTTACTCGAGGCAGGGGGAAGGCGAGCAGTACTTC,CASSYSRQGEGEQYF
TRBV18,-,-,TRBJ2-3,TGTGCCAGCTCACCAGAGGCAGGGGGCACAGATACGCAGTATTTT,CASSPEAGGTDTQYF
TRBV4-2,few,-,TRBJ1-5,TGTGCCAGCAGCCAACTAGTTGGAAATCAGCCCCAGCATTTT,CASSQLVGNQPQHF
TRBV7-2,once,TRBD2,TRBJ2-3,TGTGCCAGCAGGCTCCGTTTTTCGGGGGGTACAGATACGCAGTATTTT,CASRLRFSGGTDTQYF
TRBV5-1,-,-,TRBJ1-4,TGCGCCAGCAGCTTATCGACAGCAACTAATGAAAAACTGTTTTTT,CASSLSTATNEKLFF
TRBV29-1,-,-,TRBJ2-3,TGCAGCGTGGAGGAACTAATAACTAGCACAGATACGCAGTATTTT,CSVEELITSTDTQYF
TRBV28,-,TRBD1,TRBJ1-3,TGTGCCAGCAGTTTCCCCGGACAGGGTATAACTACCTCTGGAAACACCATATATTTT,CASSFPGQGITTSGNTIYF
TRBV6-5,few,-,TRBJ1-1,TGTGCCAGCAGTTATTTGGCAGGAAGGCGGAACACTGAAGCTTTCTTT,CASSYLAGRRNTEAFF
TRBV13,-,TRBD1,TRBJ1-2,TGTGCCAGCAGCCGGACAGGGAGGCTGGACTATGGCTACACCTTC,CASSRTGRLDYGYTF
TRBV5-1,few,TRBD1,TRBJ1-1,TGCGCCAGCAGCTTGGGGACAGGGAGAGGTGAAGCTTTCTTT,CASSLGTGRGEAFF
TRBV30,-,-,TRBJ2-3,TGTGCCTGTACCGGTGCAGATACGCAGTATTTT,CACTGADTQYF
TRBV30,-,-,TRBJ1-2,TGTGCCTGGATGAGGGCAGGGGTGGAGTATGGCTACACCTTC,CAWMRAGVEYGYTF
TRBV7-6,-,-,TRBJ2-4,TGTGCCAGCAGCTTAGCGGGGACTCCAAACATTCAGTACTTC,CASSLAGTPNIQYF
TRBV11-2,-,TRBD1,TRBJ2-1,TGTGCCAGCAGCTTAGGACAGGGGGCGAGCGAGCAGTTCTTC,CASSLGQGASEQFF
TRBV4-1,-,-,TRBJ2-1,TGCGCCAGCAGCCCTTCGAACCAGTACAATGAGCAGTTCTTC,CASSPSNQYNEQFF
TRBV5-1,-,-,TRBJ2-6,TGCGCCAGCAGCTCCCAGCTCCACAGCTCTGGGGCCAACGTCCTGACTTTC,CASSSQLHSSGANVLTF
TRBV4-3,-,-,TRBJ2-3,TGCGCCAGCAGCCCGGGGACACACACAGATACGCAGTATTTT,CASSPGTHTDTQYF
TRBV7-2,-,TRBD2,TRBJ2-5,TGTGCCAGCAGCCCAGAGGGACTAGCGTCGGGCGCCCAGTACTTC,CASSPEGLASGAQYF
TRBV5-1,-,-,TRBJ2-5,TGCGCCAGCAGCTTGGCCCCAGGGGAAGAGACCCAGTACTTC,CASSLAPGEETQYF
TRBV10-3,-,-,TRBJ2-3,TGTGCCATCACGGGTCAGGGTAAAGATACGCAGTATTTT,CAITGQGKDTQYF
TRBV27,-,-,TRBJ1-4,TGTGCCAGCAGTTTTAGGGGTATCGGTGAAAAACTGTTTTTT,CASSFRGIGEKLFF
TRBV28,-,-,TRBJ1-5,TGTGCCAGCAGTTTAGGAGGACAGCTCAATCAGCCCCAGCATTTT,CASSLGGQLNQPQHF
TRBV4-2,-,-,TRBJ1-2,TGTGCCAGCAGCCAAGATGGAGGTTTTAGCTATGGCTACACCTTC,CASSQDGGFSYGYTF
TRBV6-5,-,TRBD1,TRBJ1-6,TGTGCCAGCAGAGGGACAGGGGAGCGGAATTCACCCCTCCACTTT,CASRGTGERNSPLHF
TRBV30,-,-,TRBJ1-6,TGTGCCTGGAGTCGAGGAGAGAATTCACCCCTCCACTTT,CAWSRGENSPLHF
TRBV5-5,few,-,TRBJ1-3,TGTGCCAGCAGACTCGACGGAGTCTCTGGAAACACCATATATTTT,CASRLDGVSGNTIYF
TRBV7-2,-,-,TRBJ2-1,TGTGCCAGCAGCCCCGGGGGAGGTCCCAATGAGCAGTTCTTC,CASSPGGGPNEQFF
TRBV4-1,-,-,TRBJ2-2,TGCGCCAGCAGCCAATCGGGACAACCCGCCGGGGAGCTGTTTTTT,CASSQSGQPAGELFF
TRBV5-3,-,-,TRBJ2-7,TGTGCCAGAAGCCGAAGGTCAGGGGGGTACGAGCAGTACTTC,CARSRRSGGYEQYF
TRBV7-2,-,-,TRBJ1-6,TGTGCCAGCAGCTTAGATAGGGGGGGGTCACCCCTCCACTTT,CASSLDRGGSPLHF
TRBV28,-,-,TRBJ1-1,TGTGCCAGCTTCGGGGGGATGAACACTGAAGCTTTCTTT,CASFGGMNTEAFF
TRBV6-1,-,-,TRBJ1-6,TGTGCCAGCAGGTCACCAGGGCTATACCCACCCCTCCACTTT,CASRSPGLYPPLHF
TRBV28,-,-,TRBJ1-4,TGTGCCAGCAGTTCCCAGGGTCTCGTTGAAAAACTGTTTTTT,CASSSQGLVEKLFF
TRBV14,few,-,TRBJ1-1,TGTGCCAGCAGCTACGACAGAGCGAACACTGAAGCTTTCTTT,CASSYDRANTEAFF
TRBV19,-,-,TRBJ2-3,TGTGCCAGTAGTATGGGCGGAGGCCTAGCAGATACGCAGTATTTT,CASSMGGGLADTQYF
TRBV19,-,TRBD1,TRBJ1-5,TGTGCCAGTAGTATCGAGGGGGCGAGCAATCAGCCCCAGCATTTT,CASSIEGASNQPQHF
TRBV6-5,-,-,TRBJ2-7,TGTGCCAGCAAGTCCAGGGGAAGCTACGAGCAGTACTTC,CASKSRGSYEQYF
TRBV27,-,TRBD1,TRBJ1-5,TGTGCCAGCAGCAATGGACAGGGTAGTAGGCCCCAGCATTTT,CASSNGQGSRPQHF